The T cell receptor beta chain described here comes from a study of T-cell memory formation after mild COVID-19. TCRdb redid the calling of the 5' RACE reads with MiXCR, one entry per CDR3 protein. The repertoire holds just under 350,000 distinct CDR3 sequences, with approximately 13% as singletons. This TCR derives from a man younger than 35 who had mild COVID-19 (a few samples of this study predate the infection). Cell type and time point are not known. What was sequenced was PBMCs or a T cell subset sorted from them (not recorded which).

The CDR3 loop is CSARDPGQGEQPQHF. The CDR3 DNA reads as TGCAGTGCTAGAGATCCGGGACAGGGTGAGCAGCCCCAGCATTTT. The V call is TRBV20-1, the J call TRBJ1-5, with 9 bases aligning to TRBD1. Germline CDR1 DFQATT, CDR2 SNEGSKA (reference sequence). The CDR3 loop spans 15 amino acids. V was pared by 0 bases and J by 7 bases, with 7 bases of the junction left unmatched.